This T cell receptor beta chain was sequenced for a study of T cells in tuberculosis (dated by TCRdb to 2016 to 2018). In terms of the full investigation: The study combined CD1B tetramers and high-throughput TCR immunosequencing to characterize T cells specific for the mycobacterial lipid antigen glucose monomycolate (GMM). In a South African clinical cohort, IGRA-negative adolescents, IGRA-positive adolescents with latent tuberculosis and adults with active tuberculosis were compared, with 9 to 10 people in each group.

The investigation overall reported the following: Active tuberculosis TCR-alpha repertoires showed smaller mean NN-distances to GMM-specific TCRs than IGRA-negative controls, suggesting clonal expansion of these TCRs. Clinical samples were chosen by availability of cryopreserved specimens, and active tuberculosis cases were adults while controls were adolescents. The smaller NN-distances in active tuberculosis patients were driven in part by shorter CDR3-alpha lengths, while the difference seen for TCR-beta was not statistically significant. A classifier using the diverse GMM-specific repertoire reached 87% accuracy (AUROC around 0.91), compared with around 68% accuracy using GEM motif frequencies.

At study entry, a tuberculin skin test and the QuantiFERON-TB GOLD In-Tube IGRA were used to screen adolescents for latent tuberculosis infection. Immunosequencing was performed on unsorted cryopreserved PBMC, with some 100,000 T cells per clinical donor covered on average. Eleven high schools in the Worcester region of the Western Cape, South Africa, served as enrollment sites for adolescents aged 12 to 18 years. Ten or so M. tuberculosis-infected and some ten uninfected adolescents were selected with matching for age and sex. PBMC from adolescents were isolated by density centrifugation from freshly drawn heparinized blood and were then cryopreserved. The germline V gene yields MGHRA for CDR1 and YSYEKL for CDR2. Inclusive of the bounding cysteine and phenylalanine, the CDR3 is 15 residues long. Only CDR3 DNA remains: 45 bases, in frame from the first base. Germline trimming amounts to 3 bases on V and 7 bases on J, with 11 as the count of junction bases outside the gene matches.

TCR libraries were generated with the immunoSEQ multiplex PCR assay, using TCR-beta and/or TCR-alpha/delta assays for each sample. The Illumina high-throughput platform was used to sequence the amplified TCR libraries. The study's processing was this. Clustering and dimensionality reduction relied on pairwise TCRdist distances among GMM-specific receptors from T cells that were either sorted ex vivo or expanded in vitro. Each clinical repertoire was scored by mean NN-distance, the average TCRdist to the nearest 10% of tetramer-positive reference sequences. GEM TCR motif frequency was calculated as the fraction of unique TCRs that matched known GEM sequences in V/J usage and CDR3 length. Active tuberculosis was classified by linear discriminant analysis with leave-one-out cross-validation, implemented in scikit-learn. TCRdb took over this immuneACCESS table, retaining in-frame rearrangements with V and J assigned. Such tables are incomplete; in checked studies, under half of the missing clones stem from an unresolved V gene, and the remainder is unexplained. The D gene and trimming were derived from the DNA, and the V and J assignments and clone size from that table. The sample table lists about 20,000 clones, around 89% of them with a count of one. The ten largest clones capture under 15% of the sample.

Regarding this clone: Its antigen is not yet known. There are no base qualities to consult, and no much larger clone falls within one base.

Rearrangement joined TRBV4-1 to TRBJ1-2; 7 central bases correspond to TRBD1. Sequenced sample: PBMCs. This clonotype originated in a donor aged 10 to 29 with latent tuberculosis or without tuberculosis infection. In nucleotide form, the sequence is TGCGCCAGCAGCCATCTGACAGGGTCGTTTAGTGGCTACACCTTC. Translated, this is CASSHLTGSFSGYTF.